Presented here are 3 T cell receptor beta chains from one specimen sequenced in a study of early T cells in non-severe SARS-CoV-2 infection. TCRdb independently ran MiXCR on the 5' RACE reads; one entry per CDR3 protein. The top ten hold roughly 7% of the sample, which has about 85,000 distinct CDR3 sequences, 13% to 15% seen once. The sequenced material came from whole blood. The receptors stem from an adult who was a healthcare worker with PCR-confirmed SARS-CoV-2 infection or an uninfected control (not recorded which).

The table lists this clonotype with a few counts. The V gene is TRBV20-1, the J gene TRBJ1-1; TRBD1 matches 9 bases. Germline assignment: CDR1 DFQATT and CDR2 SNEGSKA (reference sequence). The CDR3 spans 14 residues. V was pared by 6 bases and J by 4 bases, with 9 bases of the junction left unmatched. CDR3 coding DNA: TGCAGTGCGCGAAGGACAGGGGAAGGCACTGAAGCTTTCTTT. Its translation: CSARRTGEGTEAFF.

This clonotype was picked up many times. The chain couples TRBV6-1 to TRBJ2-7; 7 nucleotides agree with TRBD1. The germline V gene has CDR1 MNHNS and CDR2 SASEGT. Germline trimming cut 5 bases from V and 0 bases from J; bases unmatched to any gene: 7. The CDR3 spans 15 residues. CDR3 protein: CASSLGTVHSYEQYF. For the CDR3, the DNA is TGTGCCAGCAGTTTGGGGACAGTTCACTCCTACGAGCAGTACTTC.

This clonotype appeared many times. The chain recombines TRBV6-5 with TRBJ2-3; D might be TRBD2 (6 bases). V was pared by 2 bases and J by 6 bases, with 12 bases between. CDR3 size: 14 residues. Germline loops: CDR1 MNHEY, CDR2 SVGAGI. For the CDR3, the DNA is TGTGCCAGCAGTTACGGGACTTCCTGGGATACGCAGTATTTT. Encoded protein: CASSYGTSWDTQYF.